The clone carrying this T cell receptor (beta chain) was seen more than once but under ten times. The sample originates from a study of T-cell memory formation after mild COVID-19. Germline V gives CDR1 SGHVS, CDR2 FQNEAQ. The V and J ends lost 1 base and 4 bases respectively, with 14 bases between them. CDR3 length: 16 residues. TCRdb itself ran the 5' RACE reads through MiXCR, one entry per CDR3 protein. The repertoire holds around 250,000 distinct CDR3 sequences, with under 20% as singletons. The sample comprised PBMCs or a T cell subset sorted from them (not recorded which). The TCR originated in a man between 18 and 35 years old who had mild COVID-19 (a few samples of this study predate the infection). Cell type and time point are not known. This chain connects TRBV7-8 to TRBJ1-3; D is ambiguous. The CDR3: CASSLVAKSSGNTIYF. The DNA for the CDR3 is TGTGCCAGCAGCTTAGTTGCTAAGTCGTCGGGAAACACCATATATTTT.